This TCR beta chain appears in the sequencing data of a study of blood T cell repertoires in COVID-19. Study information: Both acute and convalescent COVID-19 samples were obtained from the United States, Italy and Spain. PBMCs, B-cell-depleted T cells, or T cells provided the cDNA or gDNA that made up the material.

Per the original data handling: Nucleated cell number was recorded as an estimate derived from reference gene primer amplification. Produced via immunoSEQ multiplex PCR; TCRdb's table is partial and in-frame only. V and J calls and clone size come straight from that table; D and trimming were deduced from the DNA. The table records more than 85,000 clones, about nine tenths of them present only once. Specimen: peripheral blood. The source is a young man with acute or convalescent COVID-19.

The CDR3 sequence: CASSPGTGVSYEQYF. CDR3 sequence (DNA): TGTGCCAGCTCACCCGGGACAGGGGTCTCCTACGAGCAGTACTTC. V gene TRBV18 combines with J gene TRBJ2-7; 10 bases line up with TRBD1. The germline gives CDR1 KGHSH, CDR2 LQKENI. This CDR3 contains 15 residues. V dropped 3 bases and J dropped 0; count of bases not matched to a gene: 2.